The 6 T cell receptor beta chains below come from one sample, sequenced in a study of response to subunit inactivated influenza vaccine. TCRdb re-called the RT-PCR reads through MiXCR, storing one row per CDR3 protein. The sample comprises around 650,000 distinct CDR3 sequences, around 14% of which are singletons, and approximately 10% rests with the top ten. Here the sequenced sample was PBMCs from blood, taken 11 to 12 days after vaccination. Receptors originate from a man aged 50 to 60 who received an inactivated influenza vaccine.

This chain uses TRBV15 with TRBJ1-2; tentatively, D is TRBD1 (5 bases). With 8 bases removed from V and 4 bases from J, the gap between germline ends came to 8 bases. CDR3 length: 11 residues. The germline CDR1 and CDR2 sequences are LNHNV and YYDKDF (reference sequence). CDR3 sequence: CATGDGYGYTF. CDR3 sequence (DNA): TGTGCCACCGGGGACGGCTATGGCTACACCTTC.

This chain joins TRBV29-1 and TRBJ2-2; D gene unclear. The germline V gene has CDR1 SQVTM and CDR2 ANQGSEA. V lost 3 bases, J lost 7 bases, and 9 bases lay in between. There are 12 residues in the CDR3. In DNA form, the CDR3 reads TGCAGCGTTGAGGGTGGTGGCGGGGAGCTGTTTTTT. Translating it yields CSVEGGGGELFF.

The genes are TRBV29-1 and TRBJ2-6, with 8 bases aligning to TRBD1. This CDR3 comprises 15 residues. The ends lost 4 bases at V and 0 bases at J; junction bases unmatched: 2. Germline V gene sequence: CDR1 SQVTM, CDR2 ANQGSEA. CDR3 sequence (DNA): TGCAGCGTTGCTACAGGGGGCTCTGGGGCCAACGTCCTGACTTTC. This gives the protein CSVATGGSGANVLTF.

This chain's CDR3 is CASSLWQAGGQPQHF. The DNA of the CDR3 is TGTGCCAGCAGTTTATGGCAGGCAGGGGGGCAGCCCCAGCATTTT. The rearrangement joins TRBV28 to TRBJ1-5; 7 bases line up with TRBD1. This CDR3 is 15 amino acids long. In germline, CDR1 is MDHEN, CDR2 SYDVKM. V was pared by 0 bases and J by 7 bases, with 6 bases of the junction left unmatched.

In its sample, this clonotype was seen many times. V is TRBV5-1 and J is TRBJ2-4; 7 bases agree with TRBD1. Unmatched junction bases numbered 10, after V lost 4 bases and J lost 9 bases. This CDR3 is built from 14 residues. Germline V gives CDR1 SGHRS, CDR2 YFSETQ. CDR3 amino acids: CASSPDRVRGIQYF. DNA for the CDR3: TGCGCCAGCAGCCCAGACAGGGTCCGTGGCATTCAGTACTTC.

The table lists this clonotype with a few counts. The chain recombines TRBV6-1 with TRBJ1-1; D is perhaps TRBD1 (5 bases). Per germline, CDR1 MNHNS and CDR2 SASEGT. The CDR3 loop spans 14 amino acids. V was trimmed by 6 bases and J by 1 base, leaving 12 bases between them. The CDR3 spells CASRRGTRNTEAFF. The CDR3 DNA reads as TGTGCCAGCAGAAGGGGTACCAGGAACACTGAAGCTTTCTTT.